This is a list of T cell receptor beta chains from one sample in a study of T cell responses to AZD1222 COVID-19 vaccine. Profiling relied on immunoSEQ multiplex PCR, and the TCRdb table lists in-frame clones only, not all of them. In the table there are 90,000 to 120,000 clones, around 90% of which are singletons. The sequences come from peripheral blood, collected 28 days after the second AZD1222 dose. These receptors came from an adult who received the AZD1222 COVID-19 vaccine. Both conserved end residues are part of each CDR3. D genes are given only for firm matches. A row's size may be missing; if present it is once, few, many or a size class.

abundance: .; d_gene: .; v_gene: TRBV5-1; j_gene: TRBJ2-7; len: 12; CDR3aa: CASSLDNYEQYF; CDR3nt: TGCGCCAGCAGCTTGGACAACTACGAGCAGTACTTC
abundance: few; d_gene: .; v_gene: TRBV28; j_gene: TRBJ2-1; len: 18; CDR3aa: CASSSWTGSSSSYNEQFF; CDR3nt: TGTGCCAGCAGTTCCTGGACCGGGTCCTCAAGCTCCTACAATGAGCAGTTCTTC
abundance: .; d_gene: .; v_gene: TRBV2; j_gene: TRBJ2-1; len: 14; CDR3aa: CASSELGIGDEQFF; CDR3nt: TGTGCCAGCAGTGAATTGGGAATAGGAGATGAGCAGTTCTTC
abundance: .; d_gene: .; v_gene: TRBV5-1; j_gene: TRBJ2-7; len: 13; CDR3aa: CASSAARVYEQYF; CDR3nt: TGCGCCAGCAGCGCCGCCAGGGTCTACGAGCAGTACTTC
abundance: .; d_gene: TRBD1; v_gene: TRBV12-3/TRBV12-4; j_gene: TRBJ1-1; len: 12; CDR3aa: CASRRGPTEAFF; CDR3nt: TGTGCCAGCCGTAGGGGGCCAACTGAAGCTTTCTTT
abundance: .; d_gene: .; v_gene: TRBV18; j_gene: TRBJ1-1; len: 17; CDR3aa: CASSPVDSLTSNTEAFF; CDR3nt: TGTGCCAGCTCACCAGTCGACAGCTTAACCAGCAACACTGAAGCTTTCTTT
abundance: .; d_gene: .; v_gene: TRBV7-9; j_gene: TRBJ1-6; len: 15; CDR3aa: CASSRGGRQNSPLHF; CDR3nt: TGTGCCAGCAGCCGAGGAGGTAGACAGAACTCACCCCTCCACTTT
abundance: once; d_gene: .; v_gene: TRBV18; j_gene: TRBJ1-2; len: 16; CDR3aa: CASSPLGQKVNYGYTF; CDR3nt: TGTGCCAGCTCACCATTAGGACAGAAAGTAAACTATGGCTACACCTTC
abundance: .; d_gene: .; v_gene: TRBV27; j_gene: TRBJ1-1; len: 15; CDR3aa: CASSLSGAQNTEAFF; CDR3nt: TGTGCCAGCAGTCTATCCGGGGCCCAGAACACTGAAGCTTTCTTT
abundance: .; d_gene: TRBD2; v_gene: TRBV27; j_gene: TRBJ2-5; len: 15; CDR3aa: CASSLSSGGVGTQYF; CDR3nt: TGTGCCAGCAGTTTGTCTAGCGGAGGGGTTGGGACCCAGTACTTC
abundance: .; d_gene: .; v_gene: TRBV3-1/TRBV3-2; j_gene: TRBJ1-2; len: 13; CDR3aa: CASSQGVNYGYTF; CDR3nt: TGTGCCAGCAGCCAAGGAGTTAACTATGGCTACACCTTC
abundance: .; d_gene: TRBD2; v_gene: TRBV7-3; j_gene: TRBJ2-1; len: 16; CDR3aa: CASSLIPSGNFNEQFF; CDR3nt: TGTGCCAGCAGCTTAATTCCTAGCGGGAATTTCAATGAGCAGTTCTTC
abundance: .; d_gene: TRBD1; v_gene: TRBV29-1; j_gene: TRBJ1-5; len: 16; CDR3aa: CSVSTPDRGGNQPQHF; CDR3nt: TGCAGCGTCTCTACCCCGGACAGGGGTGGCAATCAGCCCCAGCATTTT
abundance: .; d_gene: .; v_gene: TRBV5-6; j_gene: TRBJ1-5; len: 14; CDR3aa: CASSLRRGPQPQHF; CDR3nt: TGTGCCAGCAGCTTGAGGCGGGGACCGCAGCCCCAGCATTTT
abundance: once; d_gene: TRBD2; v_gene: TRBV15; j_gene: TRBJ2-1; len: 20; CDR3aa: CATSRGVAGTSGSSYNEQFF; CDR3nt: TGTGCCACCAGCAGAGGTGTGGCAGGGACTAGCGGTAGCTCCTACAATGAGCAGTTCTTC
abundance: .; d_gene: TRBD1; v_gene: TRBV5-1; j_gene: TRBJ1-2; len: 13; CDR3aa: CASSLAGGDGYTF; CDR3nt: TGCGCCAGCAGCTTGGCAGGGGGCGATGGCTACACCTTC
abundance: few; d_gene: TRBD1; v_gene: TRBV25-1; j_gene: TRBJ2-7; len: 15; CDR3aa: CASSDTGTGDYEQYF; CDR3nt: TGTGCCAGCAGTGATACCGGGACAGGGGATTACGAGCAGTACTTC
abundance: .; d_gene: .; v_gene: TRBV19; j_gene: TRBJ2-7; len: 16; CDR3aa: CASSSESTSSPYEQYF; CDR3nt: TGTGCCAGTAGTAGCGAGTCTACATCAAGCCCCTACGAGCAGTACTTC
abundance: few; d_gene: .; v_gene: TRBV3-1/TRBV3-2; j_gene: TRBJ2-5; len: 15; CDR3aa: CASTRRPSGEETQYF; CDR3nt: TGTGCCAGCACCCGAAGGCCGAGCGGAGAAGAGACCCAGTACTTC
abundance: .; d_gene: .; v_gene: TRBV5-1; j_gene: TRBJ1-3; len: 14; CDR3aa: CASSLGRIGNTIYF; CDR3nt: TGCGCCAGCAGCTTGGGCAGAATTGGAAACACCATATATTTT
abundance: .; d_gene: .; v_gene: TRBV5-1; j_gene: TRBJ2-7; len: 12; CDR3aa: CASWVVSYEQYF; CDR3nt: TGCGCCAGCTGGGTAGTCTCCTACGAGCAGTACTTC
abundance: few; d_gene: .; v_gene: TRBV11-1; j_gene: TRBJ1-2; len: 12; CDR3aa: CASSLEGYGYTF; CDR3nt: TGTGCCAGCAGCTTAGAAGGGTACGGCTACACCTTC
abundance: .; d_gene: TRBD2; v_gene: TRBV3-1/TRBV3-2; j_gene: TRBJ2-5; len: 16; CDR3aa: CASSQDLAGAQETQYF; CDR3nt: TGTGCCAGCAGCCAAGATTTAGCGGGAGCCCAAGAGACCCAGTACTTC
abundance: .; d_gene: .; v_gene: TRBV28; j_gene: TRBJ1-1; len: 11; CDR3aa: CASSLGASAFF; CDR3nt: TGTGCCAGCAGTTTAGGGGCCAGCGCTTTCTTT
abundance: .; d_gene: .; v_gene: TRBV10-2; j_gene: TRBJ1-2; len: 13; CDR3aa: CASSEASTYGYTF; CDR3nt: TGCGCCAGCAGTGAAGCAAGCACCTATGGCTACACCTTC
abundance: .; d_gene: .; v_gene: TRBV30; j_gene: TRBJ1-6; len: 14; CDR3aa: CAWSVRRDSSPLHF; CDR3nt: TGTGCCTGGAGTGTGCGGAGGGATTCTTCACCCCTCCACTTT
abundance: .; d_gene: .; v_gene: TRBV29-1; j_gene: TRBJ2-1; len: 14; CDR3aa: CSVLDRSSYNEQFF; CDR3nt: TGCAGCGTTCTTGACCGGAGCTCCTACAATGAGCAGTTCTTC
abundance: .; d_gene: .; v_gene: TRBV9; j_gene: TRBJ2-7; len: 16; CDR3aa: CASSVEGGTGSYEQYF; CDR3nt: TGTGCCAGCAGCGTCGAGGGAGGGACAGGTTCCTACGAGCAGTACTTC
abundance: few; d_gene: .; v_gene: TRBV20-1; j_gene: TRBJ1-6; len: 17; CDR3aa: CSASLSWGVSSNSPLHF; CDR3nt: TGCAGTGCTAGTCTATCTTGGGGGGTCTCTTCTAATTCACCCCTCCACTTT
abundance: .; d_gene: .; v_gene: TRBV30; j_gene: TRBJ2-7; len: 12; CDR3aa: CAWSRLAREQYF; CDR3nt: TGTGCCTGGAGTAGGCTAGCTCGGGAGCAGTACTTC
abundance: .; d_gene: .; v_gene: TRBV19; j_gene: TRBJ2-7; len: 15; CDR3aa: CASRKRGDISYEQYF; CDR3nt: TGTGCCAGTAGGAAAAGAGGGGACATTTCCTACGAGCAGTACTTC
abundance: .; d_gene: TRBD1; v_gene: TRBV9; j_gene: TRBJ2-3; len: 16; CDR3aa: CASSSTGTGGTDTQYF; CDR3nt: TGTGCCAGCAGCTCAACCGGGACAGGGGGCACAGATACGCAGTATTTT
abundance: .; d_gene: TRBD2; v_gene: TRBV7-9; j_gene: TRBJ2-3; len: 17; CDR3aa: CASSSPGTSGRGGTQYF; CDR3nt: TGTGCCAGCAGCTCTCCAGGGACTAGCGGGAGAGGAGGTACGCAGTATTTT
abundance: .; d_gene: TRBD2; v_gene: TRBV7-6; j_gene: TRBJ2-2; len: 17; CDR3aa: CASSPGGTSGLTGELFF; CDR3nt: TGTGCCAGCAGCCCAGGTGGTACTAGCGGGTTAACCGGGGAGCTGTTTTTT
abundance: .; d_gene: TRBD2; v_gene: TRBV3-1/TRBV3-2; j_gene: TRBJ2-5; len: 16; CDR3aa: CASSPRLAARGETQYF; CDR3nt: TGTGCCAGCAGCCCGAGACTAGCGGCAAGGGGTGAGACCCAGTACTTC
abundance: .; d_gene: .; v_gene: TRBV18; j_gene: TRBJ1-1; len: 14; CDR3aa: CASSPGGWNTEAFF; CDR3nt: TGTGCCAGCTCACCAGGGGGGTGGAACACTGAAGCTTTCTTT
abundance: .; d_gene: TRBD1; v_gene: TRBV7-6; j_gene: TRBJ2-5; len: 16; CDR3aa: CASSQDRGPGQETQYF; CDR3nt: TGTGCCAGCAGCCAGGACAGGGGGCCTGGTCAAGAGACCCAGTACTTC
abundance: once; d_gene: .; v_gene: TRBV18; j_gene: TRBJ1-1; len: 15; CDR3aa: CASSPQQGGYTEAFF; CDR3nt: TGTGCCAGCTCACCACAACAGGGAGGGTACACTGAAGCTTTCTTT
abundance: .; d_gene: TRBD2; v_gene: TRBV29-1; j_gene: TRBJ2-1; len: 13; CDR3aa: CSGTGTTYNEQFF; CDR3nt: TGCAGCGGGACTGGGACTACCTACAATGAGCAGTTCTTC
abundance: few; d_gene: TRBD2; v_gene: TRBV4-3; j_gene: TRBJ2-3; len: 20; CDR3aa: CASSQEFGAGGPLPADTQYF; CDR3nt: TGCGCCAGCAGCCAAGAATTTGGGGCGGGAGGGCCTCTCCCGGCAGATACGCAGTATTTT
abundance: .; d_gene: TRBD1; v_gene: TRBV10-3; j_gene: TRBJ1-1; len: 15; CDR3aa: CAINEPGQVNTEAFF; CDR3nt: TGTGCCATCAATGAACCGGGACAGGTGAACACTGAAGCTTTCTTT
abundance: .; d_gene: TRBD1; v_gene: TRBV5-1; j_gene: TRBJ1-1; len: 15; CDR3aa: CASSLSGQGNTEAFF; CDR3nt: TGCGCCAGCAGCTTGTCAGGACAGGGGAACACTGAAGCTTTCTTT
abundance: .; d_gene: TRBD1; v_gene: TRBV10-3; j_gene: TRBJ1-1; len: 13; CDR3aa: CAISGGTATEAFF; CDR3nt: TGTGCCATCAGTGGAGGGACAGCCACTGAAGCTTTCTTT
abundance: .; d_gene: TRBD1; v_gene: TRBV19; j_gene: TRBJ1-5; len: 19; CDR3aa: CASTPVRGQGIYSNQPQHF; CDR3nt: TGTGCCAGCACCCCCGTTAGGGGACAGGGTATTTATAGCAATCAGCCCCAGCATTTT
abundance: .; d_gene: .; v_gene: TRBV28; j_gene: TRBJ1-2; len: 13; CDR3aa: CASSLSRNYGYTF; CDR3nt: TGTGCCAGCAGTTTAAGTCGTAACTATGGCTACACCTTC
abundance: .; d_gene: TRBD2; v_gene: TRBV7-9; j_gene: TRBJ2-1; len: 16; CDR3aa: CASSLVSGARYNEQFF; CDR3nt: TGTGCCAGCAGCTTAGTTAGCGGGGCTCGTTACAATGAGCAGTTCTTC
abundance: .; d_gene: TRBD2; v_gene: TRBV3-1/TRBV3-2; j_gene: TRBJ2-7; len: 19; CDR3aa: CASSQDWGTSGSGSYEQYF; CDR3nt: TGTGCCAGCAGCCAAGATTGGGGGACTAGCGGGAGTGGCTCCTACGAGCAGTACTTC
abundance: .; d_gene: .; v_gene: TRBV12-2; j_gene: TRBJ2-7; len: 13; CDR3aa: CASRPSPLWEQYF; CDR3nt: TGTGCAAGTCGCCCATCCCCCCTGTGGGAGCAGTACTTC
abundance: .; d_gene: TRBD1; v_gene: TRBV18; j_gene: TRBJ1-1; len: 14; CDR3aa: CASSPGQRVAEAFF; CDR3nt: TGTGCCAGCTCACCGGGACAGCGGGTCGCTGAAGCTTTCTTT
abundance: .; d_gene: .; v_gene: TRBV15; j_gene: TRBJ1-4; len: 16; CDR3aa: CATSSASDIGREKLFF; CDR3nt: TGTGCCACCAGCAGTGCTTCGGACATAGGGAGAGAAAAACTGTTTTTT
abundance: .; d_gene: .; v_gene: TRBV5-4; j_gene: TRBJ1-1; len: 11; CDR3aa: CASGSNTEAFF; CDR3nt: TGTGCCAGTGGATCGAACACTGAAGCTTTCTTT
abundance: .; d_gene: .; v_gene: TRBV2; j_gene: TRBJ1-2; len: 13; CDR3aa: CASSEDRIYGYTF; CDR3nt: TGTGCCAGCAGTGAAGATAGAATCTATGGCTACACCTTC
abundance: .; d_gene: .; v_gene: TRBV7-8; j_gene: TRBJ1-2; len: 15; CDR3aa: CASSLDLVGAYGYTF; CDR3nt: TGTGCCAGCAGCTTAGATTTGGTTGGAGCCTATGGCTACACCTTC